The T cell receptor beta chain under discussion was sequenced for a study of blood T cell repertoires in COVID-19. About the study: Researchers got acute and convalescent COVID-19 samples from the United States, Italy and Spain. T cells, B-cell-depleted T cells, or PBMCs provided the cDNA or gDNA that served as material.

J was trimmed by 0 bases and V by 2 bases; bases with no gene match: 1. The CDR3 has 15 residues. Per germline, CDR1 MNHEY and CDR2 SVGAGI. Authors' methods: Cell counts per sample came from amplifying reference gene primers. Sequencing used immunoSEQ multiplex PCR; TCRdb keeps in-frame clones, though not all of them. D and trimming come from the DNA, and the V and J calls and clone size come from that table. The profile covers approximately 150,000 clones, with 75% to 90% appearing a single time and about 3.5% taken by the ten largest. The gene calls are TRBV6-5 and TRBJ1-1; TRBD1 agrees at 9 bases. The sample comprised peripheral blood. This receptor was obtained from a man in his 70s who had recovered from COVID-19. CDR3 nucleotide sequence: TGTGCCAGCAGTTACAGGACAGGGGTGAACACTGAAGCTTTCTTT. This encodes CASSYRTGVNTEAFF.